This T cell receptor (beta chain) emerged from a study of CD8 T cells in Susac syndrome. Reverse transcription of roughly 0.5 to 1 ug RNA was carried out with random hexamers. TCR beta CDR3 was amplified by immunoSEQ covering 54 Vbeta and 13 Jbeta. One entry per CDR3 protein, called by TCRdb with MiXCR from the immunoSEQ multiplex PCR reads. The table records 170,000 or so distinct CDR3 sequences, about 96% of them present only once. Germline CDR1 SQVTM, CDR2 ANQGSEA. Between the trimmed V and J ends, which lost 5 bases and 1 base, there was a span of 11 bases. The CDR3 has 13 amino acids. The V gene is TRBV29-1, the J gene TRBJ1-1; D perhaps matches TRBD1 (6 bases). Sequenced sample: CD4+ T cells from PBMCs. This sequence originates from a human donor with Susac syndrome. The CDR3 DNA follows: TGCAGCGTTCGCGGGACATCGAACACTGAAGCTTTCTTT. It specifies CSVRGTSNTEAFF.